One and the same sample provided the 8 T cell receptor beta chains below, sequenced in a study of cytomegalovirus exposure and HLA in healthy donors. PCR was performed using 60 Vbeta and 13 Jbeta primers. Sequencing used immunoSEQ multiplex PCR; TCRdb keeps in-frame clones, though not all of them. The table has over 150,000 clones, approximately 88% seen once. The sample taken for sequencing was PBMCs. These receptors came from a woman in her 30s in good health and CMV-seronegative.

CDR3 sequence reads: CASSLTSGEQETQYF. CDR3 nucleotides: TGCGCCAGCAGCTTGACTAGCGGAGAGCAAGAGACCCAGTACTTC. The rearrangement joins TRBV5-1 to TRBJ2-5; TRBD2 matches at 8 bases. The J segment lost 2 bases and the V segment lost 1 base, leaving 4 bases of the junction unmatched. The CDR3 sequence is 15 residues long. Germline CDR1 is SGHRS and CDR2 is YFSETQ.

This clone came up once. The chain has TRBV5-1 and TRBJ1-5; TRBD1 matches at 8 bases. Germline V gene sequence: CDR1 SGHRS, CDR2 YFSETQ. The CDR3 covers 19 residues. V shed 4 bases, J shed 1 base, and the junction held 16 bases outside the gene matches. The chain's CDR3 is CASSPTPRQGLWSNQPQHF. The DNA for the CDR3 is TGCGCCAGCAGCCCAACCCCCCGACAGGGGCTGTGGAGCAATCAGCCCCAGCATTTT.

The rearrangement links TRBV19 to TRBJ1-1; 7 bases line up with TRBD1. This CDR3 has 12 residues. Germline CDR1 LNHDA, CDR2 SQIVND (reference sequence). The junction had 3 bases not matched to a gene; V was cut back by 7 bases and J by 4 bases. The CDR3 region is CASMEGATEAFF. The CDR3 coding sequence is TGTGCCAGTATGGAGGGGGCCACTGAAGCTTTCTTT.

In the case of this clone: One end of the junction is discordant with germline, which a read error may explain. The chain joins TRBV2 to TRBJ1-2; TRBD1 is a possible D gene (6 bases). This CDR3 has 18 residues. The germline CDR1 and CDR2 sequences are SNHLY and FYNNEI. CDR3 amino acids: CASSEYIAAAPGDYGHTF. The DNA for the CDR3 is TGTGCCAGCAGTGAATATATCGCGGCAGCCCCAGGGGACTATGGCCACACCTTC. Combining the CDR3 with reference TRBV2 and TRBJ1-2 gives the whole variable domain EPEVTQTPSHQVTQMGQEVILRCVPISNHLYFYWYRQILGQKVEFLVSFYNNEISEKSEIFDDQFSVERPDGSNFTLKIRSTKLEDSAMYFCASSEYIAAAPGDYGHTFGSGTRLTVV.

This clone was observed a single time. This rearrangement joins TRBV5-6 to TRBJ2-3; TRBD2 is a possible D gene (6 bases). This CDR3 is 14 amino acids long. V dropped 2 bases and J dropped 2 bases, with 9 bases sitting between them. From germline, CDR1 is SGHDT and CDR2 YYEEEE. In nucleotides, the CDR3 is TGTGCCAGCAGCTTCGGAGGGGCCACAGATACGCAGTATTTT. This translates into CASSFGGATDTQYF.

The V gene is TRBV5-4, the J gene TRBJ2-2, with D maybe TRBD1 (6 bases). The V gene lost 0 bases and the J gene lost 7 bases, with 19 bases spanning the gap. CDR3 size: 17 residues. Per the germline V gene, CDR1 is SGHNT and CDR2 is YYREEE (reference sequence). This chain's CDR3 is CASSLGSGTRGGGELFF. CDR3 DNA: TGTGCCAGCAGCTTGGGTTCCGGGACAAGGGGCGGCGGGGAGCTGTTTTTT. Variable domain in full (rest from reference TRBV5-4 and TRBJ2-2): ETGVTQSPTHLIKTRGQQVTLRCSSQSGHNTVSWYQQALGQGPQFIFQYYREEENGRGNFPPRFSGLQFPNYSSELNVNALELDDSALYLCASSLGSGTRGGGELFFGEGSRLTVL.

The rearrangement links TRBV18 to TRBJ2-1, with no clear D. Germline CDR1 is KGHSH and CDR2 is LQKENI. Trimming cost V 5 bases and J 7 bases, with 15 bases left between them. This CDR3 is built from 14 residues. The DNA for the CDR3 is TGTGCCAGCTCAGAAACCCTCGCGGCAAATGAGCAGTTCTTC. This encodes CASSETLAANEQFF. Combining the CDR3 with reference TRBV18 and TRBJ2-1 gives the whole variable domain NAGVMQNPRHLVRRRGQEARLRCSPMKGHSHVYWYRQLPEEGLKFMVYLQKENIIDESGMPKERFSAEFPKEGPSILRIQQVVRGDSAAYFCASSETLAANEQFFGPGTRLTVL.

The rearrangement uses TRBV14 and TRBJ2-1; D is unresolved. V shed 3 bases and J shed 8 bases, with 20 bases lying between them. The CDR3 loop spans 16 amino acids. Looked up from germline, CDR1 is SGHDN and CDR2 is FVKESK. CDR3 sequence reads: CASSQQRLVVGHEQFF. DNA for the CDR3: TGTGCCAGCAGCCAGCAGCGTCTAGTTGTTGGCCATGAGCAGTTCTTC.